Below, 10 T cell receptor beta chains from the same sample are listed, as sequenced in a study of response to subunit inactivated influenza vaccine. TCRdb re-called the RT-PCR reads with MiXCR, one entry per CDR3 protein. Among some 600,000 distinct CDR3 sequences listed, around 15% were seen once. The sample here was PBMCs from blood, taken approximately 15 days before vaccination. The receptors derive from a man in his forties or fifties who received an inactivated influenza vaccine.

The chain carries TRBV5-1 and TRBJ2-7, with 9 positions matching TRBD2. The CDR3 is 18 amino acids. The J segment lost 3 bases and the V segment lost 4 bases, leaving 17 bases of the junction unmatched. CDR1 is SGHRS and CDR2 is YFSETQ in the germline V gene. The CDR3 loop reads CASSPSVPSGEIYYEQYF. CDR3 DNA sequence: TGCGCCAGCAGCCCCTCGGTCCCTAGCGGGGAGATATACTACGAGCAGTACTTC. The full variable domain, rest sourced from reference TRBV5-1 and TRBJ2-7, is KAGVTQTPRYLIKTRGQQVTLSCSPISGHRSVSWYQQTPGQGLQFLFEYFSETQRNKGNFPGRFSGRQFSNSRSEMNVSTLELGDSALYLCASSPSVPSGEIYYEQYFGPGTRLTVT.

This clonotype was counted only a few times. V is TRBV14 and J is TRBJ1-2, with 8 bases that match TRBD1. Per the germline V gene, CDR1 is SGHDN and CDR2 is FVKESK. V shed 2 bases, J shed 6 bases, and the junction held 5 bases outside the gene matches. The CDR3 is 14 amino acids. CDR3 DNA: TGTGCCAGCAGCCAATTGACAGGGGAAGATGGCTACACCTTC. Amino acids: CASSQLTGEDGYTF.

This clonotype was detected many times. V gene TRBV3-1 combines with J gene TRBJ2-3; the match to TRBD2 covers 7 bases. V was pared by 3 bases and J by 1 base, with 7 bases of the junction left unmatched. From germline, CDR1 is LGHDT and CDR2 YNNKEL (reference sequence). The CDR3 covers 16 residues. In DNA, the CDR3 is TGTGCCAGCAGCCATCTCGGGGCGGGGGGCACAGATACGCAGTATTTT. Translation gives CASSHLGAGGTDTQYF.

The V call is TRBV3-1, the J call TRBJ1-4; D not certain. The germline V and J ends were trimmed by 2 bases and 4 bases, with 8 bases remaining between them. Looked up from germline, CDR1 is LGHDT and CDR2 is YNNKEL (reference sequence). The CDR3 runs to 14 residues. CDR3 sequence reads: CASSQPGVNEKLFF. The DNA of the CDR3 is TGTGCCAGCAGCCAACCGGGAGTTAATGAAAAACTGTTTTTT.

This clonotype was detected a few times. The genes are TRBV12-3 or TRBV12-4 and TRBJ2-5; 8 nucleotides line up with TRBD2. The CDR3 runs to 15 residues. With V trimmed by 5 bases and J by 5 bases, 10 bases remained unmatched. The CDR3, as DNA: TGTGCCAGCAGTCCGCCACAGGGCGGGGGGGAGACCCAGTACTTC. Its translation is CASSPPQGGGETQYF.

This clonotype came up a few times. This chain connects TRBV27 to TRBJ1-4; D gene ambiguous. The germline gives CDR1 MNHEY, CDR2 SMNVEV (reference sequence). V was clipped by 6 bases and J by 4 bases, with 18 bases between them. The CDR3 has 16 residues. CDR3 nucleotide sequence: TGTGCCAGCAGCCAGACTGAAGTTTTCGGTAATGAAAAACTGTTTTTT. This encodes CASSQTEVFGNEKLFF. Using reference TRBV27 and TRBJ1-4 for the parts outside the CDR3, the full variable domain is EAQVTQNPRYLITVTGKKLTVTCSQNMNHEYMSWYRQDPGLGLRQIYYSMNVEVTDKGDVPEGYKVSRKEKRNFPLILESPSPNQTSLYFCASSQTEVFGNEKLFFGSGTQLSVL.

The table lists this clonotype with a few counts. The genes are TRBV6-1 and TRBJ2-3, with TRBD2 matching 15 bases. The CDR3 spans 20 residues. V lost 2 bases, J lost 6 bases, and 15 bases stayed unmatched. From germline, CDR1 is MNHNS and CDR2 SASEGT. The CDR3 DNA sequence: TGTGCCAGCAGTGAAAGCGGACTAGCGGGAGGGCCTCCTAGATCGGATACGCAGTATTTT. Its protein product is CASSESGLAGGPPRSDTQYF.

This chain connects TRBV6-2 or TRBV6-3 to TRBJ1-2; 11 bases map to TRBD1. After removal of 2 bases from V and 1 base from J, the junction contained 6 bases not matched to a gene. CDR3 length: 17 amino acids. Germline CDR1 reads MNHEY; CDR2 reads SVGEGT. In DNA, the CDR3 is TGTGCCAGCAGTTACAGGACCGGGACAGGGGGTAACTATGGCTACACCTTC. Amino acids: CASSYRTGTGGNYGYTF.

This clonotype was found many times. This chain connects TRBV11-2 to TRBJ2-6; D gene ambiguous. Germline V gives CDR1 SGHAT, CDR2 FQNNGV. This CDR3 region has 14 residues. The ends were cut back, 5 bases at V and 2 bases at J, with 7 bases in the middle. CDR3 in amino acids: CASSPGPGANVLTF. CDR3 DNA: TGTGCCAGCAGCCCAGGCCCTGGGGCCAACGTCCTGACTTTC.

The chain employs TRBV12-3 or TRBV12-4 and TRBJ2-5; possibly TRBD1 or TRBD2 for D (6 bases each). V lost 5 bases and J lost 8, with 18 bases in between. CDR3 size: 14 residues. CDR3 residues: CASSAGQPAITQYF. The CDR3 DNA is TGTGCCAGCAGTGCGGGACAACCGGCCATCACCCAGTACTTC.